This T cell receptor (beta chain) originates from a study of CD8+ T cells in alopecia areata. Study conclusions and caveats: A great number of expanded lesional clones endured in scalp and blood during tofacitinib. On tofacitinib, scalp clonality and expanded CD8+ clones among top 100 fell significantly.

Sequencing relied on a cDNA template that was reverse transcribed from extracted RNA. The data were produced by immunoSEQ multiplex PCR, yet TCRdb's version contains in-frame clones alone and is incomplete. The table lists about 140,000 clones, roughly 80% of them singletons. Germline values: CDR1 SQVTM, CDR2 ANQGSEA. V was shortened by 3 bases and J by 0 bases, with 20 bases between the two germline ends. The CDR3 is 17 residues long. On this clone itself: Its antigen is unknown.

Treatment in this sample: oral pan-JAK inhibitor, 5-10 mg twice daily. Starting from PBMCs, sorting isolated CD4+ and CD8+ T cells. The sequenced sample was CD8+ T cells sorted from blood, obtained at week 4, from a patient treated with tofacitinib. This clonotype was sampled from a human donor with alopecia areata. This chain links TRBV29-1 with TRBJ2-5; a weak D match, TRBD2 (6 bases). Here the CDR3 reads CSVEDAWASGYQETQYF. The CDR3, as DNA: TGCAGCGTTGAGGATGCGTGGGCCAGCGGGTACCAAGAGACCCAGTACTTC. The full variable domain, with the rest looked up from reference TRBV29-1 and TRBJ2-5, is SAVISQKPSRDICQRGTSLTIQCQVDSQVTMMFWYRQQPGQSLTLIATANQGSEATYESGFVIDKFPISRPNLTFSTLTVSNMSPEDSSIYLCSVEDAWASGYQETQYFGPGTRLLVL.